This entry lists 17 T cell receptor beta chains sequenced from one sample in a study of T-cell reconstitution after alpha-beta-depleted transplantation in children. Preparation of the TCRbeta library used unique molecular identifiers. TCRdb re-called the PCR reads through MiXCR, storing one row per CDR3 protein. The sample shows about 640,000 distinct CDR3 sequences, around 17% of them seen only once. The sample in question was PBMCs from the stem cell graft donor, obtained from the stem cell graft. These receptors all stem from a human donor who donated a stem cell graft to a child with acute myeloid leukemia.

V and J are TRBV5-1 and TRBJ2-1; 7 positions match TRBD2. With V trimmed by 3 bases and J by 1 base, 13 bases remained unmatched. This CDR3 is built from 18 residues. Germline CDR1 and CDR2: SGHRS and YFSETQ. The CDR3, as DNA: TGCGCCAGCAGCTATCCAATGGGGGGGAGGAGTTCCTACAATGAGCAGTTCTTC. Translated, it gives CASSYPMGGRSSYNEQFF.

This clonotype was observed a few times. This sequence joins TRBV5-1 and TRBJ2-5; 7 nucleotides agree with TRBD1. Germline V lookup: CDR1 SGHRS, CDR2 YFSETQ. Unmatched junction bases numbered 8, after V lost 4 bases and J lost 5 bases. CDR3 length: 14 amino acids. The CDR3 nucleotides read TGCGCCAGCAGCCCCGACAGGGTCGTCGAGACCCAGTACTTC. Its translation is CASSPDRVVETQYF.

The count of this clonotype is one. CDR3 in DNA: TGTGCCAGCAGCTTAAGGGGGCCGAACTATGGCTACACCTTC. Translated, it gives CASSLRGPNYGYTF. The chain links TRBV7-3 to TRBJ1-2, with D tentatively TRBD1 (6 bases). Per the germline V gene, CDR1 is SGHTA and CDR2 is FQGTGA. The V and J ends lost 1 base and 2 bases respectively, with 8 bases between them. The CDR3 spans 14 residues. Full variable domain (remainder filled in from reference TRBV7-3 and TRBJ1-2): GAGVSQTPSNKVTEKGKYVELRCDPISGHTALYWYRQSLGQGPEFLIYFQGTGAADDSGLPNDRFFAVRPEGSVSTLKIQRTERGDSAVYLCASSLRGPNYGYTFGSGTRLTVV.

The rearrangement uses TRBV7-9 and TRBJ1-2; TRBD1 matches 9 bases. After removal of 5 bases from V and 7 bases from J, the junction contained 8 bases not matched to a gene. Germline V gene data show CDR1 as SEHNR and CDR2 as FQNEAQ (reference sequence). The CDR3 loop spans 14 amino acids. CDR3 protein: CASSHGQGSSGYTF. The DNA of the CDR3 is TGTGCCAGCAGCCATGGACAGGGGAGTAGTGGCTACACCTTC.

J is TRBJ1-4 and V is TRBV20-1; D is ambiguous. The V end was cut by 5 bases, the J end by 0 bases, with 13 bases between. CDR3 length: 15 residues. CDR1 and CDR2 from the germline V gene are DFQATT and SNEGSKA (reference sequence). This CDR3 is CSAPDTGTTNEKLFF. The DNA for the CDR3 is TGCAGTGCTCCAGACACTGGAACAACTAATGAAAAACTGTTTTTT.

This clonotype was detected many times. V usage is TRBV13 and J usage is TRBJ2-7; D is tentatively TRBD1 or TRBD2 (5 bases each). The CDR3 spans 16 residues. From germline, CDR1 is PRHDT and CDR2 FYEKMQ (reference sequence). The ends were cut back, 2 bases at V and 2 bases at J, with 16 bases in the middle. The CDR3 loop reads CASSLRGAGKAYEQYF. The CDR3 nucleotides read TGTGCCAGCAGCTTAAGAGGGGCAGGAAAGGCCTACGAGCAGTACTTC.

This rearrangement joins TRBV3-1 to TRBJ1-3, with a possible D match to TRBD1 (5 bases). The CDR3 length is 13 residues. Trimming removed 8 bases from V and 4 bases from J, with 12 bases in between. The germline V gene encodes CDR1 LGHDT and CDR2 YNNKEL (reference sequence). The CDR3 sequence is CASCRVRGNTIYF. The CDR3 nucleotides are TGTGCCAGCTGCAGGGTAAGGGGAAACACCATATATTTT.

The chain employs TRBV20-1 and TRBJ2-5; possibly TRBD2 for D (5 bases). The ends were cut back, 4 bases at V and 8 bases at J, with 20 bases in the middle. The germline V gene has CDR1 DFQATT and CDR2 SNEGSKA (reference sequence). The CDR3 consists of 14 residues. CDR3 DNA: TGCAGTGCTAAGGTGGCGGGCCCCGGTTCAACCCAGTACTTC. This sequence encodes CSAKVAGPGSTQYF.

This clonotype was seen more than once but under ten times. V gene TRBV5-1 combines with J gene TRBJ2-3; possibly TRBD1 for D (5 bases). The CDR3 totals 15 residues. Deletions cut 0 bases from V and 1 base from J, with 9 bases between. CDR1 SGHRS and CDR2 YFSETQ come from the germline V gene. CDR3: CASSLDGQGTDTQYF. CDR3 coding DNA: TGCGCCAGCAGCTTGGACGGACAAGGCACAGATACGCAGTATTTT. Filled out from reference TRBV5-1 and TRBJ2-3, the complete variable domain reads KAGVTQTPRYLIKTRGQQVTLSCSPISGHRSVSWYQQTPGQGLQFLFEYFSETQRNKGNFPGRFSGRQFSNSRSEMNVSTLELGDSALYLCASSLDGQGTDTQYFGPGTRLTVL.

Many counts were recorded for this clonotype. V usage is TRBV7-9 and J usage is TRBJ2-7, with 9 nucleotides matching TRBD1. This CDR3 is built from 13 residues. J lost 7 bases, V lost 5 bases, and 6 bases had no gene match. The germline V gene encodes CDR1 SEHNR and CDR2 FQNEAQ (reference sequence). The CDR3 spells CASSAGTGREQYF. In DNA, the CDR3 is TGTGCCAGCAGCGCAGGGACAGGGCGAGAGCAGTACTTC. Based on the CDR3 plus reference TRBV7-9 and TRBJ2-7, the full variable domain is DTGVSQNPRHKITKRGQNVTFRCDPISEHNRLYWYRQTLGQGPEFLTYFQNEAQLEKSRLLSDRFSAERPKGSFSTLEIQRTEQGDSAMYLCASSAGTGREQYFGPGTRLTVT.

V usage is TRBV28 and J usage is TRBJ2-5, with 8 nucleotides matching TRBD2. Trimming cost V 1 base and J 5 bases; bases outside gene matches: 15. Germline V CDR1 and CDR2: MDHEN, SYDVKM. The CDR3 contains 18 residues. CDR3 bases: TGTGCCAGCAGTTTATTACCCCTTACGGGGGGGCCTGGGGAGACCCAGTACTTC. Translating it yields CASSLLPLTGGPGETQYF.

Ten or more counts support this clonotype. The rearrangement uses TRBV20-1 and TRBJ1-3; 9 bases agree with TRBD1. This CDR3 has 15 residues. Germline CDR1 is DFQATT and CDR2 is SNEGSKA (reference sequence). Trimming removed 5 bases from V and 0 bases from J; junction bases left unmatched: 5. The DNA of the CDR3 is TGCAGTGCTTCGCCGGGACAGGGCTCTGGAAACACCATATATTTT. As protein: CSASPGQGSGNTIYF.

The V call is TRBV20-1, the J call TRBJ2-7, with 10 nucleotides matching TRBD2. CDR1 is DFQATT, CDR2 SNEGSKA, per germline (reference sequence). CDR3 length: 14 residues. V was pared by 2 bases and J by 6 bases, with 7 bases of the junction left unmatched. The CDR3 DNA reads as TGCAGTGCTAGAATACTAGCGGGGTATTCCGAGCAGTACGTC. This encodes CSARILAGYSEQYV.

This clonotype was seen more than once but under ten times. V is TRBV4-1 and J is TRBJ2-3; a weak D match, TRBD2 (5 bases). CDR1 MGHRA and CDR2 YSYEKL come from the germline V gene. Trimming shortened V by 4 bases and J by 2 bases, and 19 bases separated the two germline ends. The CDR3 covers 17 residues. CDR3 in amino acids: CASSPTPFGVDTDTQYF. CDR3 nucleotide sequence: TGCGCCAGCAGCCCTACTCCTTTCGGGGTGGACACAGATACGCAGTATTTT.

J is TRBJ1-1 and V is TRBV4-3, with a possible D match to TRBD1 (5 bases). The germline V gene has CDR1 LGHNA and CDR2 YSLEER. V was trimmed by 2 bases and J by 4 bases, leaving 14 bases between them. CDR3 length equals 15 residues. The chain's CDR3 is CASSQQHGGGTEAFF. CDR3 nucleotide sequence: TGCGCCAGCAGCCAACAGCACGGGGGGGGCACTGAAGCTTTCTTT.

This clonotype was observed at least ten times. V is TRBV24-1 and J is TRBJ2-1; 11 bases fit TRBD2. Germline trimming cut 5 bases from V and 2 bases from J; bases unmatched to any gene: 4. Germline V lookup: CDR1 KGHDR, CDR2 SFDVKD. The CDR3 is made up of 16 amino acids. CDR3 protein: CATSAPTSGTYNEQFF. CDR3 DNA: TGTGCCACCAGTGCTCCGACTAGCGGGACCTACAATGAGCAGTTCTTC.

This clonotype was seen only a few times. The chain links TRBV6-5 to TRBJ1-6; D is unresolved. Germline CDR1 reads MNHEY; CDR2 reads SVGAGI. Trimming cost V 2 bases and J 1 base, with 6 bases left between them. CDR3 length: 15 amino acids. The CDR3 region is CASSYSFSYNSPLHF. In DNA form, the CDR3 reads TGTGCCAGCAGTTACAGCTTTTCCTATAATTCACCCCTCCACTTT.